This paragraph covers one T cell receptor (beta chain) sequence. This sample is drawn from a study of T cell changes during pregnancy in multiple sclerosis. The germline V and J ends were trimmed by 0 bases and 8 bases, with 13 bases remaining between them. The CDR3 is 14 amino acids. Germline V gives CDR1 MNHEY, CDR2 SMNVEV (reference sequence). Generated by immunoSEQ multiplex PCR, the TCRdb table keeps only in-frame clones and is missing some. The data contain 65,000 to 85,000 clones, about 90% of them singletons. The source is a female donor in good health, enrolled as a control in a pregnancy study. J is TRBJ1-2 and V is TRBV27; tentative D call: TRBD1 (5 bases). The sample in question was peripheral blood, obtained in the first trimester of pregnancy. The DNA of the CDR3 is TGTGCCAGCAGTTTATCCGGCCAGGGTGGAGGCTACACCTTC. Translating gives CASSLSGQGGGYTF.